This T cell receptor (beta chain) appears in the sequencing data of a study of T cell repertoires in cytomegalovirus infection. From the reads, TCRdb called clonotypes with MiXCR, one entry per CDR3 protein. The sample has 650,000 to 900,000 distinct CDR3 sequences; 25% to 35% are singletons. Concerning this clonotype: Its antigen is unidentified.

Per the germline V gene, CDR1 is LGHDT and CDR2 is YNNKEL (reference sequence). The CDR3 is made up of 16 amino acids. The V end lost 7 bases, the J end lost 2 bases, and 19 bases lay between the germline ends. The rearrangement uses TRBV3-1 and TRBJ2-3; D possibly corresponds to TRBD1 (6 bases). This clonotype was obtained from a human donor in good health (CMV status not recorded). Some clones in this sample may be carry-over from other donors' samples. The sample was cultured CD8+ T cells from PBMCs, taken from culture after CMV antigen stimulation. For the CDR3, the DNA is TGTGCCAGCACCCCCAGGGGAGCGAAATACACAGATACGCAGTATTTT. Amino acid sequence: CASTPRGAKYTDTQYF.